Each of the 18 T cell receptor beta chains below was sequenced from the same sample in a study of patients and donors after allogeneic stem cell transplantation. Each CDR3 protein is one row after TCRdb ran MiXCR on the RT-PCR reads. This sample yields about 160,000 distinct CDR3 sequences, of which 37% are seen a single time; less than 60% belongs to the top ten. Sequenced material: blood, either unsorted or a sorted T cell fraction (not recorded which). Every receptor here comes from a human donor who was either an allogeneic HSCT recipient or a stem cell or donor lymphocyte infusion donor (not recorded which). It is not recorded whose cells these are; they may come from a transplant donor.

In DNA, the CDR3 is TGCAGCGTTGAAGGGGACCTATTGCCGGGGTCTGAAGCTTTCTTT. Translated: CSVEGDLLPGSEAFF. This chain connects TRBV29-1 to TRBJ1-1, with D tentatively TRBD1 (5 bases). Trimming left V 1 base short and J 6 bases short, with 18 bases between. From germline, CDR1 is SQVTM and CDR2 ANQGSEA. The CDR3 length is 15 residues.

Here the CDR3 DNA reads TGTGCCAGCAGCCCACAGGCAACTAATGAAAAACTGTTTTTT. Its protein product is CASSPQATNEKLFF. The chain combines TRBV12-3 or TRBV12-4 with TRBJ1-4, with TRBD1 as a possible D gene (5 bases). The length of the CDR3 is 14 residues. Deletions cut 6 bases from V and 0 bases from J, with 8 bases between.

The V call is TRBV27, the J call TRBJ2-7; 8 bases match TRBD2. With V trimmed by 6 bases and J by 4 bases, 11 bases remained unmatched. The CDR3 contains 15 residues. Germline CDR1 is MNHEY and CDR2 is SMNVEV (reference sequence). CDR3 in amino acids: CASRPRGGISYEQYF. DNA for the CDR3: TGTGCCAGCAGACCCCGGGGGGGCATTTCTTACGAGCAGTACTTC.

This clonotype has only a few counts. This sequence joins TRBV3-1 and TRBJ1-5; D remains unclear. The CDR3 length is 13 residues. Trimming cost V 6 bases and J 4 bases, with 10 bases left between them. Germline-derived CDR1 and CDR2 are LGHDT and YNNKEL (reference sequence). The CDR3 protein is CASRIDTNQPQHF. The CDR3, as DNA: TGTGCCAGCAGAATCGATACTAATCAGCCCCAGCATTTT.

The chain employs TRBV12-3 or TRBV12-4 and TRBJ1-2; D is possibly TRBD1 (5 bases). The V end was cut by 3 bases, the J end by 13 bases, with 15 bases between. The CDR3 is 12 amino acids. The CDR3 spells CASSFAGAVGTF. Written as DNA, the CDR3 is TGTGCCAGCAGTTTTGCCGGGGCCGTGGGCACCTTC.

The chain carries TRBV12-3 or TRBV12-4 and TRBJ1-4; no reliable D call. V was cut by 3 bases and J by 6 bases, with 11 bases left in between. This CDR3 contains 14 residues. The CDR3 coding sequence is TGTGCCAGCAGTTTTAGGGAGAAATATGAAAAACTGTTTTTT. This codes for CASSFREKYEKLFF.

J is TRBJ2-1 and V is TRBV28; D possibly uses TRBD1 or TRBD2 (5 bases each). Trimming shortened V by 6 bases and J by 5 bases, and 17 bases separated the two germline ends. CDR3 length: 15 amino acids. Germline values: CDR1 MDHEN, CDR2 SYDVKM. In DNA form, the CDR3 reads TGTGCCAGCAGACTGGGGGACCGATGGGACAATGAGCAGTTCTTC. Protein: CASRLGDRWDNEQFF.

The chain couples TRBV28 to TRBJ1-5; D might be TRBD1 (6 bases). The CDR3 length is 12 residues. V lost 10 bases and J lost 4, with 11 bases in between. The germline V gene has CDR1 MDHEN and CDR2 SYDVKM. The CDR3 region has the DNA TGTGCCACCTTACAGGGAAATCAGCCCCAGCATTTT. Translation: CATLQGNQPQHF. The whole variable domain, filled in from reference TRBV28 and TRBJ1-5, reads DVKVTQSSRYLVKRTGEKVFLECVQDMDHENMFWYRQDPGLGLRLIYFSYDVKMKEKGDIPEGYSVSREKKERFSLILESASTNQTSMYLCATLQGNQPQHFGDGTRLSIL.

This clonotype has more than one count but fewer than ten. The V and J genes are TRBV12-3 or TRBV12-4 and TRBJ1-3; no firm D call. The CDR3 is 16 amino acids. V was cut by 0 bases and J by 9 bases, with 18 bases left in between. The CDR3 DNA reads TGTGCCAGCAGTTTAGCGCTTTGGGAGCCAGTTGGCACCATATATTTT. This encodes CASSLALWEPVGTIYF.

V is TRBV12-3 or TRBV12-4 and J is TRBJ2-1; D is perhaps TRBD2 (6 bases). CDR3 size: 13 residues. The germline V and J ends were trimmed by 8 bases and 6 bases, with 14 bases remaining between them. The CDR3 coding sequence is TGTGCCAGCCGGGGGAACCCTCTCAATGAGCAGTTCTTC. Its translation is CASRGNPLNEQFF.

This chain joins TRBV20-1 and TRBJ1-2, with a tentative D call TRBD1 (5 bases). Trimming stripped 5 bases from V and 0 bases from J, with 10 bases between. The CDR3 spans 13 residues. Germline CDR1 reads DFQATT; CDR2 reads SNEGSKA (reference sequence). CDR3 sequence: CSAHRRTNYGYTF. The DNA for the CDR3 is TGCAGTGCTCACAGGCGAACTAACTATGGCTACACCTTC.

The chain links TRBV11-2 to TRBJ2-1, with D perhaps matching TRBD1 (5 bases). Germline loops: CDR1 SGHAT, CDR2 FQNNGV. V lost 5 bases and J lost 8, with 13 bases in between. There are 13 residues in the CDR3. Written as DNA, the CDR3 is TGTGCCAGCAGCCCTGCAGGGAAGTATGAGCAGTTCTTC. As protein: CASSPAGKYEQFF.

The CDR3 bases are TGTGCCAGCAGCCACGGGCTGGCCGGGGAGCTGTTTTTT. It is translated as CASSHGLAGELFF. This chain uses TRBV14 with TRBJ2-2; no firm D call. The ends were cut back, 3 bases at V and 6 bases at J, with 8 bases in the middle. The CDR3 length is 13 residues. Germline-derived CDR1 and CDR2 are SGHDN and FVKESK.

The chain links TRBV9 to TRBJ2-1; 10 positions match TRBD2. Germline values: CDR1 SGDLS, CDR2 YYNGEE. This CDR3 is 17 amino acids long. The V segment lost 4 bases and the J segment 2 bases; nucleotides outside the gene matches: 9. CDR3 in amino acids: CASSPTYGLAAYNEQFF. The CDR3 DNA reads TGTGCCAGCAGCCCCACATACGGACTAGCGGCCTACAATGAGCAGTTCTTC.

This clonotype was recorded a few times. The genes are TRBV20-1 and TRBJ1-1; tentative D call: TRBD1 (6 bases). Trimming removed 0 bases from V and 6 bases from J, with 8 bases in between. The CDR3 has 12 amino acids. Per the germline V gene, CDR1 is DFQATT and CDR2 is SNEGSKA (reference sequence). This chain's CDR3 is CSAREGTSEAFF. The CDR3 DNA reads TGCAGTGCTAGAGAAGGGACATCTGAAGCTTTCTTT.

V usage is TRBV12-3 or TRBV12-4 and J usage is TRBJ2-1, with TRBD2 as a possible D gene (7 bases). There are 14 residues in the CDR3. Trimming cost V 2 bases and J 8 bases, with 13 bases left between them. DNA for the CDR3: TGTGCCAGCAGTTTACGGGGGGCCCGGGATGAGCAGTTCTTC. Protein sequence: CASSLRGARDEQFF.

Only one count was recorded for this clonotype. This chain connects TRBV3-1 to TRBJ2-3; either TRBD1 or TRBD2 may fit D (6 bases each). CDR1 is LGHDT, CDR2 YNNKEL, per germline (reference sequence). This CDR3 region has 14 residues. Trimming left V 0 bases short and J 7 bases short, with 11 bases between. The CDR3 DNA follows: TGTGCCAGCAGCCAAGACCGGGGGCGCAATACGCAGTATTTT. Its protein product is CASSQDRGRNTQYF.

V is TRBV5-1 and J is TRBJ1-1, with 9 nucleotides matching TRBD1. The germline gives CDR1 SGHRS, CDR2 YFSETQ. With V trimmed by 5 bases and J by 2 bases, 10 bases remained unmatched. This CDR3 has 16 residues. CDR3 bases: TGCGCCAGCAGAAGTGGACAGGGGACGGGAAACACTGAAGCTTTCTTT. Translated, it gives CASRSGQGTGNTEAFF. The variable domain in full, completed from reference TRBV5-1 and TRBJ1-1, reads KAGVTQTPRYLIKTRGQQVTLSCSPISGHRSVSWYQQTPGQGLQFLFEYFSETQRNKGNFPGRFSGRQFSNSRSEMNVSTLELGDSALYLCASRSGQGTGNTEAFFGQGTRLTVV.